This entry lists 20 T cell receptor beta chains sequenced from one sample in a study of T cell responses to AZD1222 COVID-19 vaccine listed by TCRdb under 2021. The library came from the immunoSEQ multiplex PCR assay. TCRdb mirrors the immuneACCESS table, restricted to in-frame sequences. Some clones are absent from its copies; in checked studies, under half trace to an unresolved V gene, and the reason for the others is unknown. This sample comprises tens of thousands of clones, about 93% of them detected only once. Around 2.9% of the sample rests with the top ten. The time point label here, explained by the study, means: about 28 days (+/-7) after the second vaccine dose. Source: peripheral blood, taken 28 days after the second AZD1222 dose. The receptors were sampled from an adult who received the AZD1222 COVID-19 vaccine.

The chain has TRBV7-9 and TRBJ2-6; maybe TRBD1 (5 bases). Trimming stripped 8 bases from V and 4 bases from J, with 12 bases between. Germline assignment: CDR1 SEHNR and CDR2 FQNEAQ (reference sequence). This CDR3 is 14 amino acids long. In DNA, the CDR3 is TGTGCCAGCCCCTCAGGGCCGGGGGCCAACGTCCTGACTTTC. Its protein product is CASPSGPGANVLTF. Supplemented by reference TRBV7-9 and TRBJ2-6, the full variable domain reads DTGVSQNPRHKITKRGQNVTFRCDPISEHNRLYWYRQTLGQGPEFLTYFQNEAQLEKSRLLSDRFSAERPKGSFSTLEIQRTEQGDSAMYLCASPSGPGANVLTFGAGSRLTVL.

The chain links TRBV4-1 to TRBJ1-4; perhaps TRBD1 as D (5 bases). Per the germline V gene, CDR1 is MGHRA and CDR2 is YSYEKL. The CDR3 totals 14 residues. The ends were cut back, 4 bases at V and 4 bases at J, with 10 bases in the middle. This CDR3 is CASSLGRLNEKLFF. The CDR3 coding sequence is TGCGCCAGCAGCCTGGGACGGCTTAATGAAAAACTGTTTTTT.

This chain connects TRBV3-1 (or the pseudogene TRBV3-2) to TRBJ2-1, with a weak D call TRBD2 (5 bases). The V end lost 0 bases, the J end lost 3 bases, and 12 bases lay between the germline ends. In germline, CDR1 is LGHDT, CDR2 YNNKEL (reference sequence). The CDR3 sequence is 16 residues long. The CDR3 DNA reads TGTGCCAGCAGCCAAGAGCGGGCCCTTCTCTACAATGAGCAGTTCTTC. Encoded protein: CASSQERALLYNEQFF.

The chain has TRBV27 and TRBJ2-7, with D possibly being TRBD1 (5 bases). This CDR3 spans 13 amino acids. The germline V gene has CDR1 MNHEY and CDR2 SMNVEV (reference sequence). V lost 2 bases and J lost 5, with 10 bases in between. CDR3 region: CASSLPSGNEQYF. The CDR3 nucleotides are TGTGCCAGCAGTTTACCATCAGGGAACGAGCAGTACTTC.

The rearrangement joins TRBV28 to TRBJ2-2, with 9 positions matching TRBD2. Germline CDR1 is MDHEN and CDR2 is SYDVKM. Trimming cost V 8 bases and J 8 bases; bases outside gene matches: 9. CDR3 length equals 14 residues. The CDR3 here is CASAGGGATGELFF. Written as DNA, the CDR3 is TGTGCCAGCGCCGGCGGGGGGGCCACGGGGGAGCTGTTTTTT.

The chain combines TRBV5-5 with TRBJ2-1; 11 bases are a match to TRBD2. The CDR3 runs 16 residues. With 0 bases clipped from V and 7 bases from J, the junction kept 6 bases outside the gene matches. CDR1 SGHKS and CDR2 YYEKEE come from the germline V gene (reference sequence). The CDR3 DNA reads as TGTGCCAGCAGCTTGGGATTAGCGGGGGGGCAAAATGAGCAGTTCTTC. Residues: CASSLGLAGGQNEQFF.

V gene TRBV29-1 combines with J gene TRBJ1-1; 9 nucleotides line up with TRBD1. V lost 5 bases, J lost 1 base, and 14 bases stayed unmatched. This CDR3 has 17 amino acids. Germline lookup yields CDR1 SQVTM and CDR2 ANQGSEA. CDR3 coding DNA: TGCAGCGTTCTTCGACCGGGACAGGGTAAACCGAACACTGAAGCTTTCTTT. This sequence encodes CSVLRPGQGKPNTEAFF.

This clone was counted a few times. V gene TRBV7-7 combines with J gene TRBJ1-6; D remains unclear. In germline, CDR1 is SSHAT, CDR2 FNYEAQ (reference sequence). V lost 7 bases to trimming and J lost 3 bases, with 10 bases between them. This CDR3 is 14 amino acids long. In DNA, the CDR3 is TGTGCCAGCACCCTGGAGAACTATAATTCACCCCTCCACTTT. Translating it yields CASTLENYNSPLHF.

The CDR3 nucleotides are TGTGCCAGCAGCTCCCCTGGATTTTGGGCCGCAACTAATGAAAAACTGTTTTTT. This codes for CASSSPGFWAATNEKLFF. This chain connects TRBV7-2 to TRBJ1-4; no clear D. Trimming took 4 bases from V and 0 from J, leaving 18 bases between them. The germline CDR1 and CDR2 sequences are SGHTA and FQGNSA. The CDR3 loop spans 18 amino acids.

The chain recombines TRBV2 with TRBJ2-2; 10 nucleotides line up with TRBD1. The length of the CDR3 is 15 residues. The germline V gene encodes CDR1 SNHLY and CDR2 FYNNEI. V lost 6 bases, J lost 7 bases, and 8 bases stayed unmatched. The CDR3 DNA reads as TGTGCCAGCAGCTTGACAGGGGGCTTTGGCGGGGAGCTGTTTTTT. Amino acids: CASSLTGGFGGELFF.

CDR3 in amino acids: CASSDTGQGDGTEAFF. The DNA for the CDR3 is TGTGCCAGCAGTGACACCGGACAGGGGGACGGCACTGAAGCTTTCTTT. The chain carries TRBV6-4 and TRBJ1-1; 10 bases fit TRBD1. The CDR3 covers 16 residues. Trimming at V came to 2 bases and at J to 4 bases, leaving 7 bases not matched to a gene. Per germline, CDR1 MRHNA and CDR2 SNTAGT.

This rearrangement joins TRBV5-6 to TRBJ2-3; no clear D gene. Between the trimmed V and J ends, which lost 2 bases and 2 bases, there was a span of 9 bases. CDR1 is SGHDT, CDR2 YYEEEE, per germline. The CDR3 has 14 amino acids. The CDR3: CASSFPGTTDTQYF. CDR3 sequence (DNA): TGTGCCAGCAGCTTTCCGGGTACCACAGATACGCAGTATTTT.

A note on this clone: Different DNA sequences within this sample yield the same CDR3. This chain connects TRBV12-3 or TRBV12-4 to TRBJ1-1, with D perhaps TRBD1 (6 bases). This CDR3 spans 13 amino acids. The V and J ends lost 0 bases and 4 bases respectively, with 6 bases between them. In DNA, the CDR3 is TGTGCCAGCAGTTTAGCAGGGGGCACTGAAGCTTTCTTT. Amino acid sequence: CASSLAGGTEAFF.

The V call is TRBV30, the J call TRBJ2-3; D not certain. Per the germline V gene, CDR1 is GTSNPN and CDR2 is SVGIG (reference sequence). The CDR3 spans 14 residues. Trimming removed 1 base from V and 2 bases from J, with 10 bases in between. This chain's CDR3 is CAWSGRPPTDTQYF. The CDR3 nucleotides are TGTGCCTGGAGTGGCCGGCCCCCCACAGATACGCAGTATTTT.

This clone appeared once. This rearrangement joins TRBV18 to TRBJ2-5, with 12 nucleotides matching TRBD2. CDR3 length equals 15 residues. After removal of 6 bases from V and 1 base from J, the junction contained 3 bases not matched to a gene. Germline V gene sequence: CDR1 KGHSH, CDR2 LQKENI. In DNA form, the CDR3 reads TGTGCCAGCTCCGGACTAGCGGGGACCCAAGAGACCCAGTACTTC. Its translation: CASSGLAGTQETQYF.

V usage is TRBV18 and J usage is TRBJ1-1; the match to TRBD1 covers 9 bases. The trim removed 6 bases at V and 6 bases at J, leaving 8 bases unmatched. Per germline, CDR1 KGHSH and CDR2 LQKENI. The CDR3 runs to 14 residues. CDR3 bases: TGTGCCAGCTCCTCAGGACAGGGGAAACCTGAAGCTTTCTTT. Its translation: CASSSGQGKPEAFF. Variable domain in full (rest from reference TRBV18 and TRBJ1-1): NAGVMQNPRHLVRRRGQEARLRCSPMKGHSHVYWYRQLPEEGLKFMVYLQKENIIDESGMPKERFSAEFPKEGPSILRIQQVVRGDSAAYFCASSSGQGKPEAFFGQGTRLTVV.

This chain links TRBV6-5 with TRBJ2-2, with a tentative D call TRBD2 (5 bases). CDR3 length equals 16 residues. Germline V gene sequence: CDR1 MNHEY, CDR2 SVGAGI. The V gene lost 2 bases and the J gene lost 5 bases, with 15 bases spanning the gap. CDR3 sequence: CASSYVRAWGTGELFF. In nucleotides, the CDR3 is TGTGCCAGCAGTTACGTGCGGGCCTGGGGAACCGGGGAGCTGTTTTTT.

V gene TRBV7-2 combines with J gene TRBJ2-1; tentatively, D is TRBD1 (6 bases). Trimming stripped 2 bases from V and 4 bases from J, with 6 bases between. CDR1 and CDR2 (germline): SGHTA, FQGNSA. The CDR3 has 13 residues. The CDR3 sequence: CASSLTGYNEQFF. The CDR3, as DNA: TGTGCCAGCAGCTTAACAGGGTACAATGAGCAGTTCTTC.

This clone was seen once. The chain joins TRBV3-1 (or the pseudogene TRBV3-2) to TRBJ2-7, with D unresolved. Trimming took 11 bases from V and 5 from J, leaving 16 bases between them. In germline, CDR1 is LGHDT, CDR2 YNNKEL (reference sequence). CDR3 size: 12 residues. Here the CDR3 DNA reads TGTGCCTCCGGGCGGCTCCGGAACGAGCAGTACTTC. Its protein is CASGRLRNEQYF.

V gene TRBV19 combines with J gene TRBJ2-4; 8 bases match TRBD2. The V gene's germline CDR1 is LNHDA and CDR2 SQIVND (reference sequence). This CDR3 spans 16 amino acids. V shed 5 bases, J shed 2 bases, and the junction held 8 bases outside the gene matches. The CDR3 region has the DNA TGTGCCAGTAGTCTAAGCCGGGGGGGTACCAAAAACATTCAGTACTTC. As protein: CASSLSRGGTKNIQYF.